This T cell receptor beta chain is from a study of T cells in Graves' hyperthyroidism and ophthalmopathy. Amplification of TCR beta CDR3 regions was performed using RNA transcripts as template. Carried out on the TCR CDR3, a first-round RT-PCR used the HTBI primer set. TCRdb fed the multiplex PCR reads into MiXCR, producing one record per CDR3 protein. The sample has about 620,000 distinct CDR3 sequences, roughly 16% seen once. Thyroid ultrasound and orbital computed tomography, with clinical symptoms and serum thyroxine and TRAb, informed diagnoses. Study outcomes and limitations: The model anticipated ophthalmopathy a median about 7 months pre-onset. Among clonotypes expanded in thyroid above 0.001, most were also found in blood.

As concerns this clonotype: Its antigen remains unknown.

V lost 1 base, J lost 3 bases, and 7 bases stayed unmatched. Per the germline V gene, CDR1 is DFQATT and CDR2 is SNEGSKA (reference sequence). The CDR3 is 15 amino acids. The sample taken for sequencing was blood. The receptor's source is a woman younger than 45 with Graves' hyperthyroidism. The V call is TRBV20-1, the J call TRBJ2-7; 9 bases match TRBD1. Written as DNA, the CDR3 is TGCAGTGCTAGAGTAATGTCGACAGGGGGCTACGAGCAGTACTTC. This sequence encodes CSARVMSTGGYEQYF.